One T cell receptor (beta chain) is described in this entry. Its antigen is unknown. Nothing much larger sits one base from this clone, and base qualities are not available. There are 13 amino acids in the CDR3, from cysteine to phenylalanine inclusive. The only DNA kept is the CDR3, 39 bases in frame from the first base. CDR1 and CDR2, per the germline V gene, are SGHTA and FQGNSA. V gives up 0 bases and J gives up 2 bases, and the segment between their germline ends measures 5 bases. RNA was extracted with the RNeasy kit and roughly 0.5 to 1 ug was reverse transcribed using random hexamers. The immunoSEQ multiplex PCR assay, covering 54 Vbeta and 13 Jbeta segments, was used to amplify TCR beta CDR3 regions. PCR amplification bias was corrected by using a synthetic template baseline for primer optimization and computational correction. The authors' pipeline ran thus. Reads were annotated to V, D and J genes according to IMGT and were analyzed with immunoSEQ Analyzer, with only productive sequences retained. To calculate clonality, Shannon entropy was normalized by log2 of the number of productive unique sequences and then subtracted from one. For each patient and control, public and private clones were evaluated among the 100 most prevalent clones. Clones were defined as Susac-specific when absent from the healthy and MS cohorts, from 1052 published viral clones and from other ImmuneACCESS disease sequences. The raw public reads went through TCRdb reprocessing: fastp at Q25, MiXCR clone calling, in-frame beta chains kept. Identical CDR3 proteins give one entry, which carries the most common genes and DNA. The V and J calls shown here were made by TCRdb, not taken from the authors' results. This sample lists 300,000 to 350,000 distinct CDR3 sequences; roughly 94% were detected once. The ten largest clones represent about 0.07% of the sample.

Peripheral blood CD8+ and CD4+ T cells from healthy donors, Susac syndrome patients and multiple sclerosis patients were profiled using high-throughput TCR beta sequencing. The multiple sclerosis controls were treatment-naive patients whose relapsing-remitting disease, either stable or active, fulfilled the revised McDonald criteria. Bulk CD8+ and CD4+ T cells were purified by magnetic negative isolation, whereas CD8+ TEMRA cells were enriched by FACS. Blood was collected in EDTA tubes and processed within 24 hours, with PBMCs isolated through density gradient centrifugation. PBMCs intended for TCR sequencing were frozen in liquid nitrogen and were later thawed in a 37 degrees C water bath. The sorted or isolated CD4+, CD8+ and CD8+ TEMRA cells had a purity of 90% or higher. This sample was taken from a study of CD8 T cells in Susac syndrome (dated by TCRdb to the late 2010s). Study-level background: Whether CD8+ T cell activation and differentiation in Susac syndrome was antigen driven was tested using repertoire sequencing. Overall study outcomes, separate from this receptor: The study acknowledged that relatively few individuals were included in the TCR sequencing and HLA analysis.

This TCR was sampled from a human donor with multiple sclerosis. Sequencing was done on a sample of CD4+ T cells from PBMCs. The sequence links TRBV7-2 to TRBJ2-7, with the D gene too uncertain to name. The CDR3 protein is CASSLARTYEQYF. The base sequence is TGTGCCAGCAGCTTAGCCCGTACCTACGAGCAGTACTTC.